This T cell receptor (beta chain) is from a study of T-cell reconstitution after alpha-beta-depleted transplantation in children. V was shortened by 0 bases and J by 5 bases, with 22 bases between the two germline ends. This CDR3 is 18 amino acids long. From germline, CDR1 is LNHNV and CDR2 YYDKDF (reference sequence). The authors prepared the TCRbeta library with unique molecular identifiers. TCRdb reanalysed the PCR reads using MiXCR and keeps one entry per CDR3 protein. The profile shows a few hundred thousand distinct CDR3 sequences, 12% of them singletons. This clonotype was obtained from a human donor who donated a stem cell graft to a child with combined immunodeficiency. This sequence joins TRBV15 and TRBJ2-5; D assignment may be TRBD1 or TRBD2 (5 bases each). Specimen: PBMCs from the stem cell graft donor, collected from the stem cell graft. In DNA, the CDR3 is TGTGCCACCAGCAGAGAAAGGGGCGGGCAGCCTCCAAAGGAGACCCAGTACTTC. Translated: CATSRERGGQPPKETQYF.